The entry that follows covers one T cell receptor (beta chain) sequence. The antigen remains unidentified. The sample belongs to a study of T cells expressing NK-cell markers. Overall study results and limits: These same clonotypes (in a handful of donors) also led the CD3+CD56-NKG2C+ fraction.

With UMIs, 5'RACE template switching was used to make TCR beta cDNA. TCRdb derives one entry per CDR3 protein from the 5' RACE reads, leaving out DNA. This sample contains 500,000 to 700,000 distinct CDR3 sequences. Germline lookup yields CDR1 MNHEY and CDR2 SVGAGI. CDR3 length: 17 residues. Sequencing used blood T cells: a sorted CD56 or NKG2C T cell subset, CD4+ or CD8+ T cells, or bulk PBMC T cells (not recorded which). The receptor's source is a man between 18 and 35 years old in good health. The chain has TRBV6-5 and TRBJ2-7; TCRdb picks TRBD1, but there is no DNA to check that call. The chain's CDR3 is CASSYSLDSGQAYEQYF.